This T cell receptor beta chain is drawn from a study of CD8 T cells in seronegative destructive rheumatoid arthritis (dated by TCRdb to between 2020 and 2021). With regard to the full study: Biological drugs were being received by seven of the eight CND-RA patients at the time of sampling. Peripheral CD8+ TCRbeta repertoires were compared between CCP-negative destructive rheumatoid arthritis (CND-RA) patients and newly diagnosed seropositive RA, seronegative RA and healthy controls. Comparison cohorts of seropositive RA, seronegative RA and healthy controls came from an earlier published TCRbeta dataset rather than new sequencing. The investigation overall reported the following: More CMV-reactive and fewer influenza A-reactive CD8+ TCRbeta sequences were observed in CND-RA repertoires than in controls and other RA subtypes. Once age was adjusted for, the CD8+ TCRbeta repertoires of CND-RA patients appeared less diverse and more clonal than the repertoires of other RA subtypes. The authors read the apparently distinct set of enriched public clonotypes carried by CND-RA patients as support for a separate disease subset. Across the roughly 120,000 clonotypes tested, no public clonotype enrichment survived Benjamini-Hochberg correction. The study acknowledged the small size of the CND-RA cohort as a limitation. Because diagnostic samples were lacking, the TCR repertoire differences may partly reflect years of poor disease control rather than having been present at onset.

TCRbeta sequencing used genomic DNA from CD8+ cells, following the manufacturer's instructions. The immunoSEQ assay was used for TCRbeta sequencing, which was carried out at a genomics technology centre in Finland. Turning to the authors' computational methods: Clonotype tables generated by the immunoSEQ preprocessing pipeline were converted into VDJtools format, and non-productive clonotypes were filtered out. Samples below 10,000 reads were excluded and the rest subsampled to 10,000 reads; most of the eight CND-RA samples passed. Shannon-Wiener, Simpson and clonality indices were calculated with the VDJtools CalcDiversityStats function on data subsampled to 10,000 reads. To infer antigen specificity, non-singleton TCRbeta clonotypes were hard-matched against VDJdb, meaning no mismatches were allowed. CDR3 sequences that differed by one amino acid (Hamming distance 1) were grouped together into clusters with potentially shared antigen targets. After groups were resampled to six samples, public clonotypes were tested for group enrichment with one-sided Fisher's exact tests, and this procedure was repeated ten times. In its TCRdb copy, this immuneACCESS table keeps in-frame sequences only and misses some clones. Where compared with another copy, unresolved V genes explain less than half of these, and the others have no known cause. V, J and clone size were drawn from that table, and D and trimming were deduced from the DNA. The sample data list 10,000 to 15,000 clones, and around four fifths of these were observed just once. The ten largest clonotypes hold 27% of the sample.

The CND-RA patients tested negative on the clinical CCP2 antibody test, and joint destruction in these patients kept progressing despite active therapy. Every CND-RA patient had failed conventional anti-rheumatic therapy and showed typical joint destruction in the wrists and ankles. Sampling of CND-RA patients was performed not at diagnosis but after long disease histories, which spanned decades in several cases. Roughly 53 millilitres of EDTA-anticoagulated peripheral blood were collected from each patient. Peripheral blood mononuclear cells were isolated by Ficoll-Paque PLUS density gradient separation. CD8+ cells were isolated from fresh or cryopreserved PBMCs by AutoMACS magnetic bead positive selection, with purity checked by flow cytometry. Genomic DNA was extracted with Nucleospin Tissue or Tissue XS kits and quantified on a Qubit 2.0 fluorometer. A note on this clone: Its antigen is unknown. No much larger clone exists at a distance of one base, and base qualities are not known.

The receptor was isolated from a woman aged 25 to 50 with seronegative destructive rheumatoid arthritis. The sequencing sample was made of CD8+ T cells from blood.

The nucleotide sequence is given as TGTGCCAGCAGCTTAGGGACAGGGACCTACAATGAGCAGTTCTTC. It codes for CASSLGTGTYNEQFF. This chain joins TRBV7-9 to TRBJ2-1, and 8 bases in between align with TRBD1. There are 15 amino acids in the CDR3, from cysteine to phenylalanine inclusive. The only DNA kept is the CDR3, 45 bases in frame from the first base. Trimming takes 1 base off V and 2 bases off J; junction bases not matched to a gene: 1. The germline V gene encodes CDR1 SEHNR and CDR2 FQNEAQ (reference sequence). With all but the CDR3 taken from the reference TRBV7-9 and TRBJ2-1 genes, the full variable domain is: DTGVSQNPRHKITKRGQNVTFRCDPISEHNRLYWYRQTLGQGPEFLTYFQNEAQLEKSRLLSDRFSAERPKGSFSTLEIQRTEQGDSAMYLCASSLGTGTYNEQFFGPGTRLTVL.